Reported below is one T cell receptor beta chain. The method was immunoSEQ multiplex PCR; TCRdb's version includes in-frame clones alone and lacks a portion of them. Of around 240,000 clones in the sample, about 80% were seen once. This sample was included in a study of blood T cell repertoires in COVID-19. At the level of the study: Researchers got acute and convalescent COVID-19 samples from the United States, Italy and Spain.

The CDR3 has 15 amino acids. CDR1 is SGHTA and CDR2 is FQGNSA in the germline V gene. The ends lost 0 bases at V and 4 bases at J; junction bases unmatched: 6. This sequence joins TRBV7-2 and TRBJ2-7, with 7 bases matching TRBD1. This clonotype was sampled from a woman between 50 and 59 years old with acute or convalescent COVID-19. Sequenced sample: peripheral blood. The DNA for the CDR3 is TGTGCCAGCAGCTTAGCCGGGACAGCGAGTTACGAGCAGTACTTC. It is translated as CASSLAGTASYEQYF.